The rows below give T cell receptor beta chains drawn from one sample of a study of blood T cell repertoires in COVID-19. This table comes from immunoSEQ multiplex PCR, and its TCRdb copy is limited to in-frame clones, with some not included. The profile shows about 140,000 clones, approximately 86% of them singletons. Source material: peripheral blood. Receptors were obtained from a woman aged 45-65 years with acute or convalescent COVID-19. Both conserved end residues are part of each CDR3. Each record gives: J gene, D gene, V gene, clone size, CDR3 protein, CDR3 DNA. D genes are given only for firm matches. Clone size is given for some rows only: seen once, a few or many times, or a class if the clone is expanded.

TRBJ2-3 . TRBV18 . CASSPVQSQTTDTQYF TGTGCCAGCTCACCAGTCCAGTCCCAAACCACAGATACGCAGTATTTT
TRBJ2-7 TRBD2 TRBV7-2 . CASSLDGLDSYEQYF TGTGCCAGCAGCTTAGATGGACTAGATTCCTACGAGCAGTACTTC
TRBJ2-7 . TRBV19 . CASSIGGMSYEQYF TGTGCCAGTAGTATCGGAGGGATGTCCTACGAGCAGTACTTC
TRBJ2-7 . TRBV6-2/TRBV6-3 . CASSYSGGGASYEQYF TGTGCCAGCAGTTATTCGGGCGGCGGGGCCTCCTACGAGCAGTACTTC
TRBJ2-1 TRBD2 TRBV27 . CASSPRLGTSGRHEQFF TGTGCCAGCAGCCCACGCCTCGGGACTAGCGGGAGGCATGAGCAGTTCTTC
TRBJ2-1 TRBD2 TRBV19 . CASSIAGLATNEQFF TGTGCCAGTAGTATAGCTGGACTAGCGACTAATGAGCAGTTCTTC
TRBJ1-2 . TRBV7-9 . CASSPRGGGGLNYGYTF TGTGCCAGCAGCCCGAGGGGGGGTGGCGGACTTAACTATGGCTACACCTTC
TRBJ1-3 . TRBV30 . CAWSLGLSGNTIYF TGTGCCTGGAGTTTGGGCCTCTCTGGAAACACCATATATTTT
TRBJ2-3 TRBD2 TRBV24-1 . CATSDFRASGRADTQYF TGTGCCACCAGTGATTTTCGGGCTAGCGGGAGGGCAGATACGCAGTATTTT
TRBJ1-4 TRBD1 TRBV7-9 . CASSAGTEGDFATNEKLFF TGTGCCAGCAGCGCTGGGACAGAAGGTGATTTTGCAACTAATGAAAAACTGTTTTTT
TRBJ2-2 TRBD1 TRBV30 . CAWSSGTGHTGELFF TGTGCCTGGAGTTCCGGGACAGGGCACACCGGGGAGCTGTTTTTT
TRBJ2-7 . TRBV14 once CASSRAGDKYF TGTGCCAGCAGCCGTGCCGGGGATAAGTACTTC
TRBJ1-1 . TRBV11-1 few CASSPQGLPEAFF TGTGCCAGCAGCCCTCAGGGGCTTCCTGAAGCTTTCTTT
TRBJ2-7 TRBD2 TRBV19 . CASSIGGGRGAYEQYF TGTGCCAGTAGTATAGGAGGAGGGAGGGGTGCCTACGAGCAGTACTTC
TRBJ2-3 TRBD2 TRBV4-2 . CASSPASGGTDTQYF TGTGCCAGCAGCCCCGCTAGCGGGGGCACAGATACGCAGTATTTT
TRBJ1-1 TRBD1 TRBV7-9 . CASSPGQGLAFF TGTGCCAGCAGCCCAGGACAGGGTTTGGCTTTCTTT
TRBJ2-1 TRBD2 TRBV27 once CASRPSGTSYNEQFF TGTGCCAGCAGGCCTAGCGGGACCTCCTACAATGAGCAGTTCTTC
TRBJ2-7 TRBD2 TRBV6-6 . CASSLKLAGGIIYEQYF TGTGCCAGCAGTCTAAAACTAGCGGGGGGCATTATTTACGAGCAGTACTTC
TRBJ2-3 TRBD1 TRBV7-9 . CASRGDRGHTQYF TGTGCCAGCAGGGGGGACAGGGGGCATACGCAGTATTTT
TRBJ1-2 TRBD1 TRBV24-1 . CATSPWTGDGYTF TGTGCCACCAGTCCTTGGACAGGGGATGGCTACACCTTC
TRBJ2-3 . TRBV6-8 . CASSYRNRDNTSTDTQYF TGTGCCAGCAGTTACCGAAATCGGGACAATACTTCCACAGATACGCAGTATTTT
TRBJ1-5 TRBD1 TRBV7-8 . CASSLAAWTGTSNQPQHF TGTGCCAGCAGCTTAGCGGCTTGGACAGGAACTAGCAATCAGCCCCAGCATTTT
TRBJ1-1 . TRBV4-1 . CASSQDQGRLNTEAFF TGCGCCAGCAGCCAAGATCAGGGGAGATTGAACACTGAAGCTTTCTTT
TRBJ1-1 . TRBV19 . CASSIFPGSNTEAFF TGTGCCAGTAGTATATTTCCAGGCTCGAACACTGAAGCTTTCTTT
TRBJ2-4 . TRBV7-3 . CASSPGGGAKNIQYF TGTGCCAGCAGCCCTGGTGGGGGGGCCAAAAACATTCAGTACTTC
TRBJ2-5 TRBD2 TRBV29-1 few CSVLKTSGSVLTSQETQYF TGCAGCGTCTTAAAGACTAGCGGGAGTGTATTGACTAGCCAAGAGACCCAGTACTTC
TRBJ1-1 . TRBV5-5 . CASSLADNTEAFF TGTGCCAGCAGCTTGGCAGATAACACTGAAGCTTTCTTT
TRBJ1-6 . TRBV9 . CASSADRLNSPLHF TGTGCCAGCAGCGCCGACAGGCTAAATTCACCCCTCCACTTT
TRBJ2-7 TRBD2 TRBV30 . CAWNSGGPSEQYF TGTGCCTGGAACTCGGGAGGGCCCTCCGAGCAGTACTTC
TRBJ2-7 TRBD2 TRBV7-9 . CASSLVGGGSPSYEQYF TGTGCCAGCAGCTTGGTGGGCGGCGGGAGCCCTTCCTACGAGCAGTACTTC
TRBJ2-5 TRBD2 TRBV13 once CASTISEREGLETQYF TGTGCCAGCACCATATCCGAGCGGGAGGGCCTAGAGACCCAGTACTTC
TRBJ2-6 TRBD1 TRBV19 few CASSDRGAGANVLTF TGTGCCAGTAGTGACAGGGGCGCTGGGGCCAACGTCCTGACTTTC
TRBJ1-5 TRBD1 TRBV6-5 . CASRRGQTSNQPQHF TGTGCCAGCAGACGGGGACAGACTAGCAATCAGCCCCAGCATTTT
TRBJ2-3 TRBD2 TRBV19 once CASSGLAGASTDTQYF TGTGCCAGTAGTGGGCTAGCGGGGGCATCCACAGATACGCAGTATTTT
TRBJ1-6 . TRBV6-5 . CASSYRESAPLHF TGTGCCAGCAGTTACCGGGAATCGGCACCCCTCCACTTT
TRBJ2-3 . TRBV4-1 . CASSHPPRDGKQYF TGCGCCAGCAGCCACCCACCGCGGGACGGAAAGCAGTATTTT
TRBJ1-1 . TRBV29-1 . CSVEEQVATEAFF TGCAGCGTTGAAGAACAGGTTGCCACTGAAGCTTTCTTT
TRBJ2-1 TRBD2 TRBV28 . CASSLMGGDNEQFF TGTGCCAGCAGTTTAATGGGGGGGGACAATGAGCAGTTCTTC
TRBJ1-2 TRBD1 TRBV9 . CASSPGGVGGGAHGYTF TGTGCCAGCAGCCCAGGGGGCGTTGGAGGGGGCGCGCATGGCTACACCTTC
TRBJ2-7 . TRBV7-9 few CASSPGSYEQYF TGTGCCAGCAGCCCGGGATCCTACGAGCAGTACTTC
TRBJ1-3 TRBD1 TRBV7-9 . CASSPGTGDRNTIYF TGTGCCAGCAGCCCCGGGACAGGGGATCGAAACACCATATATTTT
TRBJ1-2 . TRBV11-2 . CASSLDAGTHLNYGYTF TGTGCCAGCAGCTTAGATGCGGGGACTCACCTAAACTATGGCTACACCTTC
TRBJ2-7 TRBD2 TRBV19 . CASSTPGLAYEQYF TGTGCCAGTAGTACCCCGGGACTAGCCTACGAGCAGTACTTC
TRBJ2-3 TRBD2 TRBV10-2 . CASSDKASGGADTQYF TGCGCCAGCAGTGATAAGGCTAGCGGGGGCGCAGATACGCAGTATTTT
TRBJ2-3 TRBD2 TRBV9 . CASSVGPAGADTDTQYF TGTGCCAGCAGCGTAGGTCCAGCGGGGGCTGACACAGATACGCAGTATTTT
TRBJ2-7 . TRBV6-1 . CASSESPGLYEQYF TGTGCCAGCAGTGAAAGCCCAGGACTCTACGAGCAGTACTTC
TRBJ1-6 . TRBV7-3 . CASSRTGGSPLHF TGTGCCAGCAGCCGGACGGGAGGTTCACCCCTCCACTTT
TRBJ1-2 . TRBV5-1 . CASRPSGYGYTF TGCGCCAGCAGGCCTTCAGGGTATGGCTACACCTTC
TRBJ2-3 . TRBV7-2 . CASSLFSGGGLATDTQYF TGTGCCAGCAGCTTATTTTCCGGGGGAGGATTAGCGACAGATACGCAGTATTTT
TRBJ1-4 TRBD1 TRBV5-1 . CASSSQGVLFF TGCGCCAGCAGTTCCCAGGGGGTTTTGTTTTTT
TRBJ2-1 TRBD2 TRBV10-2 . CASSDPGTSGGYNEQFF TGCGCCAGCAGTGACCCTGGGACTAGCGGGGGTTACAATGAGCAGTTCTTC
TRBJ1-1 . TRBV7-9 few CASSLMTVNTEAFF TGTGCCAGCAGCTTAATGACAGTGAACACTGAAGCTTTCTTT
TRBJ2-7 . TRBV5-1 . CASSRDTKYEQYF TGCGCCAGCAGCCGGGACACGAAATACGAGCAGTACTTC
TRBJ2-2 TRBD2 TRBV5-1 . CASSLSYSGGSGGELFF TGCGCCAGCAGCTTATCCTATAGCGGGGGATCTGGCGGGGAGCTGTTTTTT
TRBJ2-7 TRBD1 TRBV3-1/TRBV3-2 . CASSQNGQGHEQYF TGTGCCAGCAGCCAAAACGGACAGGGGCACGAGCAGTACTTC
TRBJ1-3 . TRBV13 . CASSLGNTIYF TGTGCCAGCAGCCTTGGAAACACCATATATTTT
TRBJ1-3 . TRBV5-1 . CASSLGTQTSGNTIYF TGCGCCAGCAGCTTGGGGACTCAAACGTCCGGAAACACCATATATTTT
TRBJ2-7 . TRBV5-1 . CASGINGGEYEQYF TGCGCCAGCGGCATAAACGGGGGAGAATACGAGCAGTACTTC
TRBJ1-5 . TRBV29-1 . CSVGTADQPQHF TGCAGCGTTGGGACAGCCGATCAGCCCCAGCATTTT
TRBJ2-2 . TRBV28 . CASRTTNTGELFF TGTGCCAGCAGGACAACGAACACCGGGGAGCTGTTTTTT